The clone carrying this T cell receptor beta chain has a count of ten or more. What it binds is unknown. The data belong to a study of T-cell reconstitution after alpha-beta-depleted transplantation in children. Study-level points and caveats: At day 60, the high TCRbeta diversity found in some patients originated from recipient T cells and thymic progenitors that had survived. At around two months after transplant, the alpha-beta T cells were reportedly derived from several hundred expanded clones that came from non-depleted graft cells.

Molecular barcoding with unique molecular identifiers was used for the TCRbeta library. TCRdb recomputed calls from the PCR reads with MiXCR, one row per CDR3 protein. The sample consists of 600,000 to 800,000 distinct CDR3 sequences, roughly 14% of them appearing once. Trimming took 4 bases from V and 2 from J, leaving 9 bases between them. This CDR3 spans 13 amino acids. Germline CDR1 is MGHDK and CDR2 is SYGVNS. The clonotype was recovered from a girl aged 2 to 10 with congenital amegakaryocytic thrombocytopenia, due to receive a stem cell transplant. The J gene is TRBJ2-7, the V gene TRBV25-1, with D perhaps TRBD2 (6 bases). This material consisted of PBMCs, taken before TCRalphabeta/CD19-depleted stem cell transplant. Here the CDR3 reads CASSGRETYEQYF. The CDR3, as DNA: TGTGCCAGCAGTGGCCGGGAGACCTACGAGCAGTACTTC.